This T cell receptor beta chain comes out of a study of OX40 agonist ivuxolimab in advanced cancers. This CDR3 is 13 amino acids long. Looked up from germline, CDR1 is MGHRA and CDR2 is YSYEKL. V lost 1 base and J 6 bases, leaving 7 bases between the germline ends. Sequenced by immunoSEQ multiplex PCR; TCRdb stores in-frame clones only, minus some. The sample yields about 62,000 clones, around 85% seen once. This rearrangement joins TRBV4-1 to TRBJ1-5; unclear D gene. The source is an adult with an advanced solid tumor such as melanoma, head and neck, liver or kidney cancer. This specimen was CD4+ or CD8+ T cells sorted from blood, taken in a trial of the OX40 agonist ivuxolimab. CDR3 DNA sequence: TGCGCCAGCAGCCAAGTGTTCGGTCAGCCCCAGCATTTT. Amino acids: CASSQVFGQPQHF.